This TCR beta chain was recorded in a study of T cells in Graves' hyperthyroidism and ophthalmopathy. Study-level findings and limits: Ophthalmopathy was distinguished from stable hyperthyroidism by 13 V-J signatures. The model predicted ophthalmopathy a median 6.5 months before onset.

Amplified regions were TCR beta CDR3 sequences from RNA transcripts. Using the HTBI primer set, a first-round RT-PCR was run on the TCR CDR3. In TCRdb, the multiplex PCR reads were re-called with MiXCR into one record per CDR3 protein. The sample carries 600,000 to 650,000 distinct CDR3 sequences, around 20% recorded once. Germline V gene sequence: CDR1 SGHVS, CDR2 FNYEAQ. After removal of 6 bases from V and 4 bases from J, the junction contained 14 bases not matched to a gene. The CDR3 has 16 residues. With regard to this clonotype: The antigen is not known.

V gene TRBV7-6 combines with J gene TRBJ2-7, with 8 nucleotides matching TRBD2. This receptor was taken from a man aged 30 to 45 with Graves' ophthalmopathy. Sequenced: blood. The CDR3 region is CASSSLSGRGPYEQYF. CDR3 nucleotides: TGTGCCAGCAGTTCATTAAGCGGGAGAGGTCCTTACGAGCAGTACTTC.